This entry lists 13 T cell receptor beta chains sequenced from one sample in a study of blood T cell repertoires in COVID-19. Only in-frame clones appear in the TCRdb table, and some are missing; sequencing was by immunoSEQ multiplex PCR. The profile shows a few hundred thousand clones, roughly nine tenths of them singletons. Sequenced: PBMCs or T cells enriched from blood (not recorded which). The receptors here all came from a woman between 50 and 59 years old who had been exposed to COVID-19.

The chain employs TRBV5-1 and TRBJ2-3; 8 nucleotides align to TRBD1. The germline V gene has CDR1 SGHRS and CDR2 YFSETQ. V dropped 6 bases and J dropped 5; count of bases not matched to a gene: 11. This CDR3 comprises 15 residues. The CDR3 loop reads CASTITGGVLDTQYF. CDR3 bases: TGCGCCAGCACCATAACAGGGGGAGTTCTAGATACGCAGTATTTT. The entire variable domain, with the rest obtained from reference TRBV5-1 and TRBJ2-3, is as follows: KAGVTQTPRYLIKTRGQQVTLSCSPISGHRSVSWYQQTPGQGLQFLFEYFSETQRNKGNFPGRFSGRQFSNSRSEMNVSTLELGDSALYLCASTITGGVLDTQYFGPGTRLTVL.

The sample holds many counts of this clone. The rearrangement links TRBV7-9 to TRBJ1-2, with no clear D. Trimming stripped 3 bases from V and 7 bases from J, with 18 bases between. Per germline, CDR1 SEHNR and CDR2 FQNEAQ (reference sequence). This CDR3 region has 15 residues. DNA of the CDR3: TGTGCCAGCAGCTTGGGTGAATTTCAGGCGGGTGGCTACACCTTC. Translation: CASSLGEFQAGGYTF.

The chain couples TRBV19 to TRBJ1-5; 12 nucleotides match TRBD1. V dropped 3 bases and J dropped 6; count of bases not matched to a gene: 6. The CDR3 contains 16 residues. Germline loops: CDR1 LNHDA, CDR2 SQIVND (reference sequence). CDR3 sequence reads: CASSIGDRGRVQPQHF. For the CDR3, the DNA is TGTGCCAGTAGTATCGGGGACAGGGGGCGGGTTCAGCCCCAGCATTTT.

The CDR3 loop is CASSPPMGGANYGYTF. In DNA form, the CDR3 reads TGTGCCAGCAGTCCCCCCATGGGCGGGGCTAACTATGGCTACACCTTC. The chain couples TRBV7-9 to TRBJ1-2; D is ambiguous. Germline lookup yields CDR1 SEHNR and CDR2 FQNEAQ (reference sequence). CDR3 length: 16 amino acids. V dropped 6 bases and J dropped 0 bases, with 17 bases sitting between them.

The J gene is TRBJ2-1, the V gene TRBV11-2, with 12 bases lining up with TRBD2. Germline CDR1 and CDR2: SGHAT and FQNNGV. J lost 8 bases, V lost 5 bases, and 10 bases had no gene match. The CDR3 runs to 16 residues. The CDR3 loop is CASSPGTSGRHDEQFF. CDR3 DNA sequence: TGTGCCAGCAGCCCCGGGACTAGCGGGCGCCATGATGAGCAGTTCTTC.

This rearrangement joins TRBV3-1 (or the pseudogene TRBV3-2) to TRBJ2-7; TRBD2 matches at 8 bases. The CDR3 length is 12 residues. The germline CDR1 and CDR2 sequences are LGHDT and YNNKEL (reference sequence). Trimming took 4 bases from V and 7 from J; bases not matched to a gene: 3. The CDR3 loop is CASSLTGGEQYF. The CDR3 bases are TGTGCCAGCAGCCTAACGGGGGGGGAGCAGTACTTC.

J is TRBJ2-1 and V is TRBV9; 10 bases align to TRBD1. Germline V gene lookup returns CDR1 SGDLS and CDR2 YYNGEE. The CDR3 totals 16 residues. With V trimmed by 2 bases and J by 7 bases, 9 bases remained unmatched. The CDR3 DNA is TGTGCCAGCAGCGTGCTAGGACAGGGGGGCCTTAATGAGCAGTTCTTC. It translates to CASSVLGQGGLNEQFF.

This clone was seen repeatedly, ten times or more. The rearrangement links TRBV6-1 to TRBJ2-4; 13 bases align to TRBD2. Germline trimming cut 4 bases from V and 0 bases from J; bases unmatched to any gene: 6. The V gene's germline CDR1 is MNHNS and CDR2 SASEGT. This CDR3 comprises 18 residues. Written as DNA, the CDR3 is TGTGCCAGCAGTGGAGGGACTAGCGGGGAAATAGCCAAAAACATTCAGTACTTC. Protein: CASSGGTSGEIAKNIQYF.

This clone was picked up one time. The J gene is TRBJ1-1, the V gene TRBV28, with D unclear. The V and J ends lost 5 bases and 3 bases respectively, with 19 bases between them. Germline assignment: CDR1 MDHEN and CDR2 SYDVKM. This CDR3 region has 16 residues. In nucleotides, the CDR3 is TGTGCCAGCAGTCGCGATCGCGTTATCGGGTACACTGAAGCTTTCTTT. This translates into CASSRDRVIGYTEAFF.

This sequence joins TRBV3-1 (or the pseudogene TRBV3-2) and TRBJ1-6; D remains ambiguous. The CDR3 loop spans 13 amino acids. CDR1 LGHDT and CDR2 YNNKEL come from the germline V gene (reference sequence). V lost 5 bases and J lost 8, with 10 bases in between. CDR3: CASSRLKDSPLHF. CDR3 nucleotides: TGTGCCAGCAGCAGACTAAAAGATTCACCCCTCCACTTT.

This clone was seen many times. The gene calls are TRBV29-1 and TRBJ2-3; possibly TRBD2 for D (5 bases). Trimming cost V 4 bases and J 4 bases, with 21 bases left between them. The CDR3 covers 16 residues. Germline CDR1 is SQVTM and CDR2 is ANQGSEA. The CDR3 spells CSVVPYLGEGPDTQYF. In DNA, the CDR3 is TGCAGCGTTGTGCCCTACCTTGGAGAGGGCCCAGATACGCAGTATTTT.

The chain has TRBV5-6 and TRBJ1-1, with 11 bases that match TRBD1. This CDR3 is built from 16 residues. The J segment lost 3 bases and the V segment lost 4 bases, leaving 8 bases of the junction unmatched. The germline CDR1 and CDR2 sequences are SGHDT and YYEEEE. For the CDR3, the DNA is TGTGCCAGCAGCCCTAGGACAGGGGGCGCGGACACTGAAGCTTTCTTT. It codes for CASSPRTGGADTEAFF.

The CDR3 region has the DNA TGCGCCAGCAGCTTGCTTTCGCAACTTTCTCACGAGCAGTACTTC. Its protein product is CASSLLSQLSHEQYF. V gene TRBV5-1 combines with J gene TRBJ2-7, with D unclear. Germline V gives CDR1 SGHRS, CDR2 YFSETQ. The V end lost 1 base, the J end lost 5 bases, and 16 bases lay between the germline ends. The CDR3 is 15 residues long.